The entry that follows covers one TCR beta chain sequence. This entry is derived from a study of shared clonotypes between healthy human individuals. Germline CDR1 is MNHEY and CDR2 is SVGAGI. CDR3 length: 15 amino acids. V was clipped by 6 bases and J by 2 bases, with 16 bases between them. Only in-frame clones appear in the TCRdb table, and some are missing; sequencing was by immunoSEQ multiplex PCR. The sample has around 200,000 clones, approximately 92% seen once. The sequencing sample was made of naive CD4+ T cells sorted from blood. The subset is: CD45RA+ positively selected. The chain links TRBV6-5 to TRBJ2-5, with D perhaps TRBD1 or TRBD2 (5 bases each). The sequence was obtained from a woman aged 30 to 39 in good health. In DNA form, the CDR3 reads TGTGCCAGCAGACTCACCGGGACGGAGCAAGAGACCCAGTACTTC. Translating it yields CASRLTGTEQETQYF.